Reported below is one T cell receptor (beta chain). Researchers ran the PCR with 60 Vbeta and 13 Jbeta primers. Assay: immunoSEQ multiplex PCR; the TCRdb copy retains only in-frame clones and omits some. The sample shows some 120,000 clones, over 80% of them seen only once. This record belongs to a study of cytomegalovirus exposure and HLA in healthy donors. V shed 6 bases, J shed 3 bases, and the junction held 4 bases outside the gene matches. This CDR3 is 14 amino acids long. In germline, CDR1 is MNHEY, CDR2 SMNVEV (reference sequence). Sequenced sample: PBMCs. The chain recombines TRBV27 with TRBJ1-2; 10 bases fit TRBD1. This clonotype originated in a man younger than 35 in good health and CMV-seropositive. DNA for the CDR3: TGTGCCAGCAGCCGGACAGGGGGGGACTATGGCTACACCTTC. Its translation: CASSRTGGDYGYTF.